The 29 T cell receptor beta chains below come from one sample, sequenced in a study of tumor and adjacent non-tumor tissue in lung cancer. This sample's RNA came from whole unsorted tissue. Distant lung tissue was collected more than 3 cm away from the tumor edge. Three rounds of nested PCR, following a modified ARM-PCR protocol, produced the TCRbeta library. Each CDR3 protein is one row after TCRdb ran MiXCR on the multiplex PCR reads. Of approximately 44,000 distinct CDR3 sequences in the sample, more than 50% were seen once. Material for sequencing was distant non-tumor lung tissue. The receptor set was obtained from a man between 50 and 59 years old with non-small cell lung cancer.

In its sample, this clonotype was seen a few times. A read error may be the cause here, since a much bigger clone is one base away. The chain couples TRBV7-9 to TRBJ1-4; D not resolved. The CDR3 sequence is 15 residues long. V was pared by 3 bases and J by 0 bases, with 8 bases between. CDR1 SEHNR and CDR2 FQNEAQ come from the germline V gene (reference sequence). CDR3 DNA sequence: TGTGCCAGCAGCTTCCCCAGCGCAACTAATGAAAAACTGTTTTTT. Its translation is CASSFPSATNEKLFF.

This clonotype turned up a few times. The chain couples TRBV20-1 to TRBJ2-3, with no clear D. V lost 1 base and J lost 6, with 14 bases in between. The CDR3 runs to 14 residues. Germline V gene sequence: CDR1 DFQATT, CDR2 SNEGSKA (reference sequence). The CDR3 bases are TGCAGTGCTAGAGGTGTGACGGTTTTGGATACGCAGTATTTT. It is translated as CSARGVTVLDTQYF.

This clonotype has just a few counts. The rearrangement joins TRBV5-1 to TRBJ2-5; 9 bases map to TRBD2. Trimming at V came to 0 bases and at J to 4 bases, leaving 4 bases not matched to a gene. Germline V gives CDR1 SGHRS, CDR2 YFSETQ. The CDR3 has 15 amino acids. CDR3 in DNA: TGCGCCAGCAGCTTGGTAGCGGGAGTGGGAGAGACCCAGTACTTC. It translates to CASSLVAGVGETQYF.

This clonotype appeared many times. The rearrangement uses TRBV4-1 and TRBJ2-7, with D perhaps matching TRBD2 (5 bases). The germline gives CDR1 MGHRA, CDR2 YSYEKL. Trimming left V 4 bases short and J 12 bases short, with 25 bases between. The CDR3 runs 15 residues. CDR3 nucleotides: TGCGCCAGCAGCCCTACCTTGAGGGCACCAAGAGAAGGGTACTTC. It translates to CASSPTLRAPREGYF.

DNA for the CDR3: TGCATCAGCAAATGGACTAGCGGGAGTCCAAACACCGGGGAGCTGTTTTTT. Its translation is CISKWTSGSPNTGELFF. The rearrangement links TRBV5-1 to TRBJ2-2, with 13 bases matching TRBD2. The CDR3 extends over 17 amino acids. Germline V gives CDR1 SGHRS, CDR2 YFSETQ.

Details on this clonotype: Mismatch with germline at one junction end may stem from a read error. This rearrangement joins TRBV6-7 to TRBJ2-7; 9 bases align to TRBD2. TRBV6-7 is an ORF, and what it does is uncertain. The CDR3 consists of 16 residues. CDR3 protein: CASSNSIVAGVNEQYF. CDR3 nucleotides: TGTGCCAGCAGTAACTCGATAGTAGCGGGAGTAAATGAGCAGTACTTC.

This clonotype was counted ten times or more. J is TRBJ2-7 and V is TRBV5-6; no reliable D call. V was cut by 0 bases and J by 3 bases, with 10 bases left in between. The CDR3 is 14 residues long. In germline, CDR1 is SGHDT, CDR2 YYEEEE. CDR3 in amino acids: CASSLGWGVYEQYF. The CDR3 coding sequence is TGTGCCAGCAGCTTGGGTTGGGGTGTCTACGAGCAGTACTTC.

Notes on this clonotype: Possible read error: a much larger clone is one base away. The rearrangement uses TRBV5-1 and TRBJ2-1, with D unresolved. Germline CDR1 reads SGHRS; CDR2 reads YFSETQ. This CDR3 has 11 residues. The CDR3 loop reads CASSLNNEQLF. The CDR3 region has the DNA TGCGCCAGCAGCTTGAACAATGAGCAGCTCTTC.

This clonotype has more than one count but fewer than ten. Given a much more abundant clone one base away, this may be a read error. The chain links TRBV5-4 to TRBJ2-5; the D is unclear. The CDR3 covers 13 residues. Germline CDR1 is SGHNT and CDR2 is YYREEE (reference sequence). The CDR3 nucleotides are TGTGCCAGCGGCTTGGACGCCGAGGAGACCCAGTACTTC. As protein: CASGLDAEETQYF.

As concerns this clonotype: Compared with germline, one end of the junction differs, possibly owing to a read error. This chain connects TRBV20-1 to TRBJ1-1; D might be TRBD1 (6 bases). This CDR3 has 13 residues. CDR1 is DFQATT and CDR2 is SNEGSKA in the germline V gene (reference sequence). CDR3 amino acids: CSARPGEDTEASF. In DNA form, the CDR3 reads TGCAGTGCTAGACCAGGGGAGGACACTGAAGCTTCCTTT.

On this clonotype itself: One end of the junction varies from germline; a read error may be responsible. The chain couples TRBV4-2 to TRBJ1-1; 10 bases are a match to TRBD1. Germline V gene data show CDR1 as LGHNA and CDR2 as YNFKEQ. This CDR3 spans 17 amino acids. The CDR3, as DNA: TGTGACAGCAACCAAGTGTCCGGGCGGACAGGGGGAACTGAAGCTTTCTTT. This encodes CDSNQVSGRTGGTEAFF.

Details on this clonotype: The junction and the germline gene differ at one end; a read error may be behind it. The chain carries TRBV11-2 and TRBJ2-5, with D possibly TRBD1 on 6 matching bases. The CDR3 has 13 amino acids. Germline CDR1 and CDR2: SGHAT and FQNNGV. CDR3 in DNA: TGTGCCTGCAGCAAAGGCAGACAGGAGACTCAGTACTTC. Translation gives CACSKGRQETQYF.

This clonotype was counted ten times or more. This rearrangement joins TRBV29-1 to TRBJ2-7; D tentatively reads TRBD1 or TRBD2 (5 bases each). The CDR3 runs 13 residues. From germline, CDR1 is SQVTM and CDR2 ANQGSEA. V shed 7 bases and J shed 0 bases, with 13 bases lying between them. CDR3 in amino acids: CSGGRGLSYEQYF. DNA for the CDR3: TGCAGCGGGGGGAGAGGACTCTCCTACGAGCAGTACTTC.

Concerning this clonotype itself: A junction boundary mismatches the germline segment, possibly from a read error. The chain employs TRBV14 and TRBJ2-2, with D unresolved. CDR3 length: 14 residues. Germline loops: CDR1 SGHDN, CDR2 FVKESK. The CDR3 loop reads CARSQDCTSGELFF. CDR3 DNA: TGTGCCAGAAGCCAAGATTGTACGTCCGGGGAGCTGTTTTTT.

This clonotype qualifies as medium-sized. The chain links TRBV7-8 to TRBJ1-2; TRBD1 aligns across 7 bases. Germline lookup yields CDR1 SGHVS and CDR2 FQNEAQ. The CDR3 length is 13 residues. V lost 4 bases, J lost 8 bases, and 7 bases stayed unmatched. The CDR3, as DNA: TGTGCCAGCAGCTCCGGGACAGTCGGCGGCTACACCTTC. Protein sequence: CASSSGTVGGYTF.

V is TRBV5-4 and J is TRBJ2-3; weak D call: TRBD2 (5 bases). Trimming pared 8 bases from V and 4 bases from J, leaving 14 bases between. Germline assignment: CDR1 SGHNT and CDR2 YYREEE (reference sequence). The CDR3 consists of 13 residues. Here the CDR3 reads CASSVISADTQYF. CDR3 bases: TGTGCCAGTAGCGTCATATCGGCAGATACGCAGTATTTT.

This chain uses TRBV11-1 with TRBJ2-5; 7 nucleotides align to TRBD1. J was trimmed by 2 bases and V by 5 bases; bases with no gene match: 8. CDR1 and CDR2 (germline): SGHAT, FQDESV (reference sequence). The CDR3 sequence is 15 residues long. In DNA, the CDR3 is TGTGCCAGCAGCCCTGGACAGGACGCACAAGAGACCCAGTACTTC. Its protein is CASSPGQDAQETQYF.

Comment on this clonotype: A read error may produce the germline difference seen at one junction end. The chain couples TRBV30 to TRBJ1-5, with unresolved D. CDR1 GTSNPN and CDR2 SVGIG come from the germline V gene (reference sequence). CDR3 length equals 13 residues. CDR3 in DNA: TGTGCCCGGAGTTCAGATAGCAATCAGCCCCAGCATTTT. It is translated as CARSSDSNQPQHF. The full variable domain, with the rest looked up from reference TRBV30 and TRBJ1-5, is SQTIHQWPATLVQPVGSPLSLECTVEGTSNPNLYWYRQAAGRGLQLLFYSVGIGQISSEVPQNLSASRPQDRQFILSSKKLLLSDSGFYLCARSSDSNQPQHFGDGTRLSIL.

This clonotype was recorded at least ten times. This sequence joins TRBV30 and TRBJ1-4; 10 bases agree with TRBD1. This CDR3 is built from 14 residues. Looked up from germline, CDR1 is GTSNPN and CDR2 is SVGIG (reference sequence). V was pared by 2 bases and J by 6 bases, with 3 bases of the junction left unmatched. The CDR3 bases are TGTGCCTGGAGTAGCGGGACAGGGGATGAAAAACTGTTTTTT. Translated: CAWSSGTGDEKLFF. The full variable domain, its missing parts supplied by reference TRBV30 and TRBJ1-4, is SQTIHQWPATLVQPVGSPLSLECTVEGTSNPNLYWYRQAAGRGLQLLFYSVGIGQISSEVPQNLSASRPQDRQFILSSKKLLLSDSGFYLCAWSSGTGDEKLFFGSGTQLSVL.

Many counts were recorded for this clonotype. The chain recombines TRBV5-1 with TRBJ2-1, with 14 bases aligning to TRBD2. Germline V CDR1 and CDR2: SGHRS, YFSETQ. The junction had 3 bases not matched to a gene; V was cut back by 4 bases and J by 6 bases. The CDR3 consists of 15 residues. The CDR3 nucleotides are TGCGCCAGCAGCCCCGGACTAGCGGGGGGCAATGAGCAGTTCTTC. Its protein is CASSPGLAGGNEQFF.

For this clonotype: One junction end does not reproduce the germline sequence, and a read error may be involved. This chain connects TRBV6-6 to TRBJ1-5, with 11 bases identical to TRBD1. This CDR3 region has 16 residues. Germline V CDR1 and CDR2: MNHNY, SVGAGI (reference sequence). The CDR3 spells CASRHTGQGAVQPRHF. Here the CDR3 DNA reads TGTGCCAGTAGGCATACTGGACAGGGGGCCGTTCAGCCCCGGCATTTT.

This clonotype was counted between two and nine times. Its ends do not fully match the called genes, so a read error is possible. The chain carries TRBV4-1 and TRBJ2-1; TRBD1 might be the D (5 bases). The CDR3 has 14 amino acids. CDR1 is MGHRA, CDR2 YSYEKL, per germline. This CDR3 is CASSLVDRNNGQFF. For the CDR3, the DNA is TGCGCCAGCAGCCTAGTTGACAGAAACAATGGGCAGTTCTTC.

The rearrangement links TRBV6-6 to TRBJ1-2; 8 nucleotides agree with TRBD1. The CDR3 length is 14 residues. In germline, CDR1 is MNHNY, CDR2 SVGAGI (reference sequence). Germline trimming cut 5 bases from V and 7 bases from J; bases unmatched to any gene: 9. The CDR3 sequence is CASSNDGQGGGYTF. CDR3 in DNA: TGTGCCAGCAGTAATGACGGACAGGGAGGTGGCTACACCTTC.

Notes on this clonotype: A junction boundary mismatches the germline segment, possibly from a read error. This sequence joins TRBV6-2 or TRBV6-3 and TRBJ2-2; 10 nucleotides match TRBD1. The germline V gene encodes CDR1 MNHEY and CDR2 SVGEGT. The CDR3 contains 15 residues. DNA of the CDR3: TGTGCCAGCGGTCGATCCGGGACAGGGGCCGGGGAGCCGTTTTTT. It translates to CASGRSGTGAGEPFF.

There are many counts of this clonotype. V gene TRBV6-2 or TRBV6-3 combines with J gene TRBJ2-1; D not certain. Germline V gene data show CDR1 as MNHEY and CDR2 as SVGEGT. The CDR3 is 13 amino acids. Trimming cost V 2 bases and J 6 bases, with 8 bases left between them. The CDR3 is CASSYMAVNEQFF. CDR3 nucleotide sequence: TGTGCCAGCAGTTACATGGCAGTCAATGAGCAGTTCTTC.

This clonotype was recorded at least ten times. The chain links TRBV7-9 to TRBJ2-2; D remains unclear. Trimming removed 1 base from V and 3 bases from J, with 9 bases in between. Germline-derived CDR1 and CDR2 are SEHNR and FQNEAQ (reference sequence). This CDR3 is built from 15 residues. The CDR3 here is CASSLVGTDTGELFF. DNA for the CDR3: TGTGCCAGCAGCTTAGTGGGAACTGACACCGGGGAGCTGTTTTTT.

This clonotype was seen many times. The CDR3 reads CRAGTTQETQYF. For the CDR3, the DNA is TGCAGAGCCGGGACTACCCAAGAGACCCAGTACTTC. This rearrangement joins TRBV20-1 to TRBJ2-5; 7 bases match TRBD2. The CDR3 extends over 12 amino acids. CDR1 and CDR2 (germline): DFQATT, SNEGSKA (reference sequence).

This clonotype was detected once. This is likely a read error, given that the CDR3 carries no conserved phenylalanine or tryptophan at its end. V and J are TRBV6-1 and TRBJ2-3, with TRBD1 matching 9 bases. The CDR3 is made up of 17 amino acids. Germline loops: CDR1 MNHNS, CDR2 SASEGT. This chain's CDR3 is CTSSPSTGGVGTDTQYL. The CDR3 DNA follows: TGTACCAGCAGTCCATCAACAGGGGGCGTCGGCACAGATACGCAGTATCTT.

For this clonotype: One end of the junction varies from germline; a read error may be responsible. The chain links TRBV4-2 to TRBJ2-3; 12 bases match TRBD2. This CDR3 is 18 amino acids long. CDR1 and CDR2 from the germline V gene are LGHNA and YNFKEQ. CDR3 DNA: TGTGCCAGCAACCAAGATTTGGCTAGCGGGGGGGCCCTGGATACGCAGTATTTT. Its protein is CASNQDLASGGALDTQYF.